This TCR beta chain was sequenced for a study of T-cell reconstitution after alpha-beta-depleted transplantation in children. As it was prepared, the TCRbeta library received unique molecular identifiers. TCRdb reanalysed the PCR reads using MiXCR and keeps one entry per CDR3 protein. The sample carries some 240,000 distinct CDR3 sequences, 9.7% recorded once. This CDR3 comprises 15 residues. Germline CDR1 and CDR2: ENHRY and SYGVKD. With 4 bases removed from V and 5 bases from J, the gap between germline ends came to 17 bases. V is TRBV10-3 and J is TRBJ2-5, with D possibly matching TRBD2 (6 bases). The sample was PBMCs from the stem cell graft donor, taken from the stem cell graft. The receptor's source is a human donor who donated a stem cell graft to a child with SCID. The DNA of the CDR3 is TGTGCCATCAGTGGGGCCGCGGGCGGGGTTGAGACCCAGTACTTC. Translating it yields CAISGAAGGVETQYF.